Here is one T cell receptor beta chain with its context. The data were taken from a study of blood T cell repertoires in COVID-19. Overall study: Samples representing acute and convalescent COVID-19 were sourced from the United States, Italy and Spain. Sources were T cells, B-cell-depleted T cells, or PBMCs; the material itself was cDNA or gDNA.

Germline V gene lookup returns CDR1 SGHTS and CDR2 YDEGEE. CDR3 length equals 15 residues. Unmatched junction bases numbered 6, after V lost 4 bases and J lost 2 bases. In the original analysis: Reference gene primer amplification in the assay estimated nucleated cell counts. The table came from immunoSEQ multiplex PCR; TCRdb's copy has only in-frame clones and leaves some out. That table furnishes V, J and clone size, whereas the DNA furnished D and trimming. The sample consists of 110,000 or so clones, 70% to 90% of them appearing once. The sequenced material came from peripheral blood. The source of this sequence is a woman between 55 and 75 years old with acute or convalescent COVID-19. The chain has TRBV5-8 and TRBJ2-1; 7 nucleotides align to TRBD2. CDR3 region: CASSQRLATYNEQFF. CDR3 nucleotides: TGTGCCAGCAGCCAACGACTAGCCACCTACAATGAGCAGTTCTTC.